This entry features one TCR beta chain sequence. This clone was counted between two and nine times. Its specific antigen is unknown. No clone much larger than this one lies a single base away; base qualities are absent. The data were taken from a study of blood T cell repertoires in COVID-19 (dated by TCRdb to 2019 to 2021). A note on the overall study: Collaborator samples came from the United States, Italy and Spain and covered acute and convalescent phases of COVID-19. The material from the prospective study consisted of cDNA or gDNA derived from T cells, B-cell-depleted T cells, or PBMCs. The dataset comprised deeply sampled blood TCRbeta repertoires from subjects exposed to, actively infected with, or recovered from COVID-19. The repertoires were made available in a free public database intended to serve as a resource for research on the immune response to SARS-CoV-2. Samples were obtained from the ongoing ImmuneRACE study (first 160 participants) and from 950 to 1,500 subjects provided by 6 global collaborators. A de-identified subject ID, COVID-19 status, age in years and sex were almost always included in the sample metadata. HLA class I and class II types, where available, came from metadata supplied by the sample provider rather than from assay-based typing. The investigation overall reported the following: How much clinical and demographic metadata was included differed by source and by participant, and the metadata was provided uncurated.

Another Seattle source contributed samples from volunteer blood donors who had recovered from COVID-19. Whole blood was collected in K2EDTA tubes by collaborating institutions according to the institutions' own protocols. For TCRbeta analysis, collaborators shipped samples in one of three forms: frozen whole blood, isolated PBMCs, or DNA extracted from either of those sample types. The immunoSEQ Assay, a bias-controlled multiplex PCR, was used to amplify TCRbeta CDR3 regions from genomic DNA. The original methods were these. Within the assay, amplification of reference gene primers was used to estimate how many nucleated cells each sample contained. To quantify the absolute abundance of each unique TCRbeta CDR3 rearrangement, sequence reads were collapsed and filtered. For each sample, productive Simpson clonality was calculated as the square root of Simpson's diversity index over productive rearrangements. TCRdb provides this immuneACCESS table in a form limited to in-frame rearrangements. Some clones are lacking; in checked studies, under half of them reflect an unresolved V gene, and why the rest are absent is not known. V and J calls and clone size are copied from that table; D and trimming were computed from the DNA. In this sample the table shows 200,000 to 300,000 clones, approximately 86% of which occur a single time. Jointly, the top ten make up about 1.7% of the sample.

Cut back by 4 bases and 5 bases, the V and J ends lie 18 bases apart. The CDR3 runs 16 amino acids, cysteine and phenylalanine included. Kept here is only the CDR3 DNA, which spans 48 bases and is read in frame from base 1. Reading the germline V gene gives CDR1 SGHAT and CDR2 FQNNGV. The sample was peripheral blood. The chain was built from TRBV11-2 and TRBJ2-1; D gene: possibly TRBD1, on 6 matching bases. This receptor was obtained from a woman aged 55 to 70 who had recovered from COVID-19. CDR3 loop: CASSSLRDNPHNEQFF. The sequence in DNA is TGTGCCAGCAGCTCCCTCCGGGACAACCCTCACAATGAGCAGTTCTTC.